The rows below give T cell receptor beta chains drawn from one sample of a study of long-term antiretroviral therapy in people with HIV. Measured with immunoSEQ multiplex PCR; TCRdb has only the in-frame clones, and not every one. The sample lists about 29,000 clones; approximately 78% were seen once. The source was unsorted PBMCs, collected 2.9 years after starting antiretroviral therapy. The source is a man aged 45-65 years with HIV. The CDR3 runs from the conserved cysteine through the conserved F or W. D genes are given only for firm matches. The size of a clone is reported for some rows only, either as once, few or many, or as a class for expanded clones.

size,D,V,J,CDR3,DNA
.,TRBD1,TRBV29-1,TRBJ1-3,CSVTGDSSGNTIYF,TGCAGCGTCACAGGGGATAGCTCTGGAAACACCATATATTTT
.,TRBD1,TRBV19,TRBJ2-7,CASRDRGVSYEQYF,TGTGCCAGTAGAGACAGGGGGGTCTCCTACGAGCAGTACTTC
.,TRBD2,TRBV7-3,TRBJ2-3,CASSLPGRGTQYF,TGTGCCAGCAGCTTACCAGGGAGGGGTACGCAGTATTTT
.,TRBD2,TRBV4-1,TRBJ2-7,CASSQILAGVTGYEQYF,TGCGCCAGCAGCCAAATACTAGCGGGAGTCACTGGCTACGAGCAGTACTTC
.,.,TRBV4-3,TRBJ1-1,CASSQGRVTEAFF,TGCGCCAGCAGCCAAGGACGGGTCACTGAAGCTTTCTTT
.,.,TRBV5-1,TRBJ2-2,CASSLTVNTGELFF,TGCGCCAGCAGCTTGACAGTGAACACCGGGGAGCTGTTTTTT
.,.,TRBV27,TRBJ2-7,CASSFQGSYEQYF,TGTGCCAGCAGTTTCCAGGGAAGCTACGAGCAGTACTTC
.,TRBD2,TRBV4-1,TRBJ2-2,CASSQSWGLRTGELFF,TGCGCCAGCAGCCAAAGTTGGGGACTACGGACCGGGGAGCTGTTTTTT
.,.,TRBV28,TRBJ2-7,CASSLNRNNEQYF,TGTGCCAGCAGTTTAAACAGGAATAACGAGCAGTACTTC
.,TRBD2,TRBV6-5,TRBJ2-2,CASSYGLAWGSGELFF,TGTGCCAGCAGTTACGGACTAGCATGGGGGTCCGGGGAGCTGTTTTTT
.,.,TRBV18,TRBJ2-6,CASSPLGGLGANVLTF,TGTGCCAGCTCACCACTGGGGGGGCTGGGGGCCAACGTCCTGACTTTC
.,.,TRBV19,TRBJ1-1,CASSIRVGSSENTEAFF,TGTGCCAGTAGTATCCGGGTGGGTAGTTCCGAGAACACTGAAGCTTTCTTT
.,.,TRBV5-1,TRBJ2-7,CASRLGRSTYEQYF,TGCGCCAGCAGATTAGGGCGTTCAACCTACGAGCAGTACTTC
.,.,TRBV18,TRBJ2-3,CASSPTLGATDTQYF,TGTGCCAGCTCACCAACCCTCGGTGCTACAGATACGCAGTATTTT
.,.,TRBV7-9,TRBJ2-5,CASSPTSQTQYF,TGTGCCAGCAGCCCAACCTCGCAGACCCAGTACTTC
.,.,TRBV9,TRBJ1-3,CASSGGGRMAYGNTIYF,TGTGCCAGCAGCGGGGGGGGACGGATGGCATATGGAAACACCATATATTTT
once,.,TRBV5-1,TRBJ2-1,CASSSGVGLHLGDEQFF,TGCGCCAGCAGCTCCGGGGTGGGCCTACATCTAGGGGATGAGCAGTTCTTC
once,.,TRBV28,TRBJ2-4,CASSLTTVAKNIQYF,TGTGCCAGCAGTCTCACTACAGTAGCCAAAAACATTCAGTACTTC
.,TRBD2,TRBV7-6,TRBJ2-7,CASSSGLAGGTGYEQYF,TGTGCCAGCAGCTCGGGACTAGCGGGGGGAACAGGGTACGAGCAGTACTTC
once,.,TRBV30,TRBJ2-3,CAWSPMGGETQYF,TGTGCCTGGAGCCCTATGGGGGGCGAAACGCAGTATTTT
.,.,TRBV13,TRBJ2-7,CASSLGREYEQYF,TGTGCCAGCAGCTTAGGCAGAGAATACGAGCAGTACTTC
.,.,TRBV10-2,TRBJ1-5,CASSEGNRNQPQHF,TGCGCCAGCAGTGAGGGCAACCGCAATCAGCCCCAGCATTTT
.,.,TRBV5-1,TRBJ1-1,CASSLWGRRDTEAFF,TGCGCCAGCAGCTTATGGGGGCGCCGGGACACTGAAGCTTTCTTT
.,.,TRBV4-1,TRBJ1-1,CASSHLTGNTEAFF,TGCGCCAGCAGCCATTTGACAGGTAACACTGAAGCTTTCTTT
.,TRBD2,TRBV10-3,TRBJ2-3,CAISEAGGHGDTQYF,TGTGCCATCAGTGAAGCGGGGGGCCACGGAGATACGCAGTATTTT
once,.,TRBV6-4,TRBJ2-2,CASSPEAGGTGELFF,TGTGCCAGCTCCCCGGAGGCCGGCGGGACCGGGGAGCTGTTTTTT
few,TRBD1,TRBV7-2,TRBJ2-7,CASGETGGVGEQYF,TGTGCCAGCGGAGAGACAGGGGGAGTGGGTGAGCAGTACTTC
.,TRBD1,TRBV10-2,TRBJ1-5,CASSVGTGGVQPQHF,TGCGCCAGCAGTGTCGGGACAGGGGGCGTTCAGCCCCAGCATTTT
.,TRBD1,TRBV19,TRBJ1-5,CASTPYRTGFPQPQHF,TGTGCCAGTACCCCGTATCGGACAGGGTTTCCCCAGCCCCAGCATTTT
.,.,TRBV30,TRBJ2-1,CAWRMVAPAPNEQFF,TGTGCCTGGAGGATGGTTGCTCCAGCACCCAATGAGCAGTTCTTC
.,TRBD1,TRBV7-2,TRBJ2-7,CASSLGTGGSYEQYF,TGTGCCAGCAGCTTGGGGACAGGTGGTTCCTACGAGCAGTACTTC
.,TRBD1,TRBV28,TRBJ2-7,CASSFDRGNDEQYF,TGTGCCAGCAGTTTTGACAGGGGAAACGACGAGCAGTACTTC
once,.,TRBV23-1,TRBJ1-1,CASSQRICPGRTEAFF,TGCGCCAGCAGTCAAAGGATTTGCCCAGGGAGGACTGAAGCTTTCTTT
.,TRBD1,TRBV15,TRBJ1-1,CATSDTRGAGGIEAFF,TGTGCCACCAGCGACACTAGAGGTGCAGGGGGGATTGAAGCTTTCTTT
.,TRBD1,TRBV10-3,TRBJ2-1,CAISGQGDEQFF,TGTGCCATCAGTGGGCAGGGGGATGAGCAGTTCTTC
few,.,TRBV9,TRBJ2-7,CASSVAVTGYEQYF,TGTGCCAGCAGCGTAGCGGTGACAGGCTACGAGCAGTACTTC
.,.,TRBV6-4,TRBJ2-3,CASSAGRDTQYF,TGTGCCAGCAGTGCGGGGAGAGATACGCAGTATTTT
.,.,TRBV5-1,TRBJ2-7,CASSLDPTEQYF,TGCGCCAGCAGCTTGGACCCTACGGAGCAGTACTTC
.,.,TRBV7-2,TRBJ2-3,CASSTESTDTQYF,TGTGCCAGCAGCACCGAAAGCACAGATACGCAGTATTTT
.,.,TRBV6-5,TRBJ1-1,CASSYSRVGNTEAFF,TGTGCCAGCAGTTACAGTCGGGTTGGGAACACTGAAGCTTTCTTT
.,.,TRBV4-3,TRBJ2-2,CASSQYRGAVTGELFF,TGCGCCAGCAGCCAATACCGGGGGGCGGTCACCGGGGAGCTGTTTTTT
.,.,TRBV5-1,TRBJ1-1,CASSPQTYSGSTEAFF,TGCGCCAGCAGCCCCCAGACATACAGCGGGTCCACTGAAGCTTTCTTT
.,TRBD1,TRBV6-4,TRBJ2-7,CASSNRDRGLRGQYF,TGTGCCAGCAGTAACCGGGACAGGGGCCTTCGAGGGCAGTACTTC
.,.,TRBV5-6,TRBJ1-5,CASSLAGRSNQPQHF,TGTGCCAGCAGCTTGGCGGGGCGAAGCAATCAGCCCCAGCATTTT
.,.,TRBV4-1,TRBJ1-4,CASSYRQSSDEKLFF,TGCGCCAGCAGCTACCGACAGTCCTCGGATGAAAAACTGTTTTTT
.,TRBD2,TRBV2,TRBJ2-7,CASSEGASGASYEQYF,TGTGCCAGCAGTGAAGGGGCTAGCGGGGCTTCCTACGAGCAGTACTTC